Given below is one T cell receptor beta chain in context. Time point here: pretreatment peripheral blood. The study enrolled patients with locally advanced or metastatic urothelial carcinoma. These data belong to a study of PD-L1 blockade in urothelial cancer. Study-wide context: At 3 weeks (second dose) and 6 weeks after starting treatment, blood was analyzed.

Trimming removed 4 bases from V and 0 bases from J; junction bases left unmatched: 5. The germline V gene encodes CDR1 SGDLS and CDR2 YYNGEE. The CDR3 is 15 residues long. Produced via immunoSEQ multiplex PCR; TCRdb's table is partial and in-frame only. This repertoire shows more than 40,000 clones, approximately 85% found once; its top ten account for approximately 1.7%. This rearrangement joins TRBV9 to TRBJ1-1; the match to TRBD1 covers 8 bases. This TCR was recovered from a man between 50 and 59 years old with urothelial cancer. The specimen was PBMCs, collected around atezolizumab (anti-PD-L1) treatment. DNA of the CDR3: TGTGCCAGCAGCTCCCGACAGGGGATGAACACTGAAGCTTTCTTT. Translation: CASSSRQGMNTEAFF.